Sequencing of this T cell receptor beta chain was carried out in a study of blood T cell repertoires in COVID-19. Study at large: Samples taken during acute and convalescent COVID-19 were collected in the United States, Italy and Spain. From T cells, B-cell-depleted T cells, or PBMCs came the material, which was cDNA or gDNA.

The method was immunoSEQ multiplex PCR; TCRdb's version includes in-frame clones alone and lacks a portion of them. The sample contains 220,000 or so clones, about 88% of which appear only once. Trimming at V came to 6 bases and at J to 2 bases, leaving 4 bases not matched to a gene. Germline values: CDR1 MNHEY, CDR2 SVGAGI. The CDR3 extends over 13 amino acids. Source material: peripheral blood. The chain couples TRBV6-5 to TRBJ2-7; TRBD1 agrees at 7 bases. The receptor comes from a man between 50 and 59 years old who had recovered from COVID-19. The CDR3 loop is CASRQGPTYEQYF. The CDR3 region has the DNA TGTGCCAGCAGACAGGGGCCCACCTACGAGCAGTACTTC.